These 14 T cell receptor beta chains were sequenced from one sample in a study of blood T cell repertoires in COVID-19. The method was immunoSEQ multiplex PCR; TCRdb's version includes in-frame clones alone and lacks a portion of them. Found here are roughly 150,000 clones, about 77% of them singletons; the top ten hold about 15%. The sequencing sample was made of peripheral blood. The origin of the receptors is a woman over 75 with acute or convalescent COVID-19.

The sample holds a few counts of this clone. J is TRBJ1-1 and V is TRBV7-2; D uncertain. The length of the CDR3 is 17 residues. V gave up 5 bases and J gave up 9 bases, with 28 bases separating them. Per the germline V gene, CDR1 is SGHTA and CDR2 is FQGNSA. Written as DNA, the CDR3 is TGTGCCAGCAGCCTATCCCGGGAGGTCGAGGGAATAGTGAAAGCTTTCTTT. This translates into CASSLSREVEGIVKAFF.

This clone was detected a few times. The chain has TRBV3-1 (or the pseudogene TRBV3-2) and TRBJ1-1; D ambiguous. From germline, CDR1 is LGHDT and CDR2 YNNKEL (reference sequence). Trimming cost V 4 bases and J 7 bases, with 19 bases left between them. There are 15 residues in the CDR3. The CDR3 DNA follows: TGTGCCAGCAGCCCGCAAACCACAGCTAAACTTGAAGCTTTCTTT. This codes for CASSPQTTAKLEAFF.

The chain has TRBV19 and TRBJ1-2; D ambiguous. Looked up from germline, CDR1 is LNHDA and CDR2 is SQIVND (reference sequence). Trimming removed 5 bases from V and 8 bases from J, with 12 bases in between. CDR3 length: 12 residues. CDR3 in DNA: TGTGCCAGTAGTTCCCTCCGAGGAGGCTACACCTTC. It specifies CASSSLRGGYTF.

This clone was seen once. The chain links TRBV28 to TRBJ1-3; TRBD1 aligns across 9 bases. Germline V lookup: CDR1 MDHEN, CDR2 SYDVKM. Trimming at V came to 7 bases and at J to 8 bases, leaving 9 bases not matched to a gene. The CDR3 consists of 14 residues. The CDR3 loop is CASTLRRQGDTIYF. The CDR3 DNA reads as TGTGCCAGCACCCTTCGACGACAGGGGGACACCATATATTTT.

This CDR3 is CASRPGQGGNQPQHF. CDR3 in DNA: TGTGCCAGCAGACCCGGACAGGGAGGCAATCAGCCCCAGCATTTT. The rearrangement joins TRBV6-5 to TRBJ1-5; 8 nucleotides align to TRBD1. The V and J ends lost 6 bases and 2 bases, in that order; junction bases with no gene match: 6. Per the germline V gene, CDR1 is MNHEY and CDR2 is SVGAGI. This CDR3 spans 15 amino acids.

V gene TRBV28 combines with J gene TRBJ1-5, with 7 bases identical to TRBD1. The CDR3 consists of 17 residues. The germline gives CDR1 MDHEN, CDR2 SYDVKM. V dropped 6 bases and J dropped 0; count of bases not matched to a gene: 11. DNA for the CDR3: TGTGCCAGCAGCCCGAGGGGGCTGCCTTATAGCAATCAGCCCCAGCATTTT. Translating gives CASSPRGLPYSNQPQHF. The complete variable domain, with remaining parts taken from reference TRBV28 and TRBJ1-5, reads DVKVTQSSRYLVKRTGEKVFLECVQDMDHENMFWYRQDPGLGLRLIYFSYDVKMKEKGDIPEGYSVSREKKERFSLILESASTNQTSMYLCASSPRGLPYSNQPQHFGDGTRLSIL.

This chain links TRBV6-1 with TRBJ2-3, with 8 nucleotides matching TRBD1. In germline, CDR1 is MNHNS, CDR2 SASEGT. The CDR3 has 18 amino acids. Trimming took 2 bases from V and 1 from J; bases not matched to a gene: 11. For the CDR3, the DNA is TGTGCCAGCAGTGAAACGGACAGGGCGACGTGGGGCACAGATACGCAGTATTTT. This gives the protein CASSETDRATWGTDTQYF.

The chain couples TRBV2 to TRBJ1-2; a possible D gene is TRBD1 (6 bases). This CDR3 region has 14 residues. V gave up 3 bases and J gave up 7 bases, with 15 bases separating them. Germline lookup yields CDR1 SNHLY and CDR2 FYNNEI. The CDR3 DNA sequence: TGTGCCAGCAGTGATGGTCAGGGGTTTGGTGGCTACACCTTC. This codes for CASSDGQGFGGYTF.

The chain joins TRBV18 to TRBJ2-7; 8 bases are a match to TRBD1. V dropped 5 bases and J dropped 3; count of bases not matched to a gene: 3. The germline CDR1 and CDR2 sequences are KGHSH and LQKENI. CDR3 length: 13 amino acids. CDR3 region: CASSNTGGYEQYF. CDR3 DNA: TGTGCCAGCTCAAACACAGGGGGCTACGAGCAGTACTTC.

V gene TRBV3-1 (or the pseudogene TRBV3-2) combines with J gene TRBJ2-3; 7 bases agree with TRBD2. V shed 2 bases and J 3 bases; nucleotides not matched to a gene: 8. Germline CDR1 LGHDT, CDR2 YNNKEL (reference sequence). This CDR3 has 16 residues. The CDR3 DNA reads TGTGCCAGCAGCCAACCGGTCGGGGGAGGGACAGATACGCAGTATTTT. This gives the protein CASSQPVGGGTDTQYF.

About this clone itself: Other DNA sequences in the same sample also yield this CDR3. The chain joins TRBV9 to TRBJ2-1; D perhaps matches TRBD2 (6 bases). Trimming shortened V by 2 bases and J by 1 base, and 10 bases separated the two germline ends. CDR1 is SGDLS, CDR2 YYNGEE, per germline. The CDR3 length is 15 residues. The CDR3 nucleotides are TGTGCCAGCAGCGTTCGGGACTCTTCCTACAATGAGCAGTTCTTC. This gives the protein CASSVRDSSYNEQFF.

This clone was seen repeatedly, ten times or more. This sequence joins TRBV4-1 and TRBJ1-3; D might be TRBD1 (5 bases). This CDR3 contains 15 residues. Trimming removed 4 bases from V and 0 bases from J, with 10 bases in between. CDR1 is MGHRA and CDR2 is YSYEKL in the germline V gene. The CDR3 DNA follows: TGCGCCAGCAGCCCCGGACACCTCTCTGGAAACACCATATATTTT. As protein: CASSPGHLSGNTIYF.

The chain uses TRBV12-5 and TRBJ2-7, with D possibly TRBD2 on 5 matching bases. In germline, CDR1 is LGHNT, CDR2 FRNRAP. This CDR3 spans 14 amino acids. Trimming cost V 5 bases and J 2 bases, with 13 bases left between them. CDR3 bases: TGTGCTAGTGGTCGGGATGTAGGGCCCTACGAGCAGTACTTC. Translated: CASGRDVGPYEQYF.

The chain joins TRBV3-1 (or the pseudogene TRBV3-2) to TRBJ2-7, with 12 nucleotides matching TRBD1. The V segment lost 6 bases and the J segment 0 bases; nucleotides outside the gene matches: 12. Germline V CDR1 and CDR2: LGHDT, YNNKEL (reference sequence). The CDR3 spans 18 residues. CDR3 amino acids: CASSTGTGGRFSSYEQYF. CDR3 in DNA: TGTGCCAGCAGTACCGGGACAGGGGGCCGATTTAGCTCCTACGAGCAGTACTTC.